This TCR beta chain came from a study of T cells in Graves' hyperthyroidism and ophthalmopathy. General observations from the study: A 13 V-J signature model discriminated ophthalmopathy versus stable hyperthyroidism.

The V end lost 5 bases, the J end lost 6 bases, and 7 bases lay between the germline ends. Germline lookup yields CDR1 SNHLY and CDR2 FYNNEI. The CDR3 is 11 amino acids. Authors of the study amplified TCR beta CDR3 regions from RNA transcripts. A first-round RT-PCR of the TCR CDR3 used the HTBI primer set. MiXCR, applied by TCRdb to the multiplex PCR reads, yields one record per CDR3 protein. The sample carries some 250,000 distinct CDR3 sequences, about 14% recorded once. This clonotype was seen many times. No antigen is known for it. The sequence was obtained from a woman aged 40 to 50 with Graves' hyperthyroidism that later progressed to Graves' ophthalmopathy. The genes are TRBV2 and TRBJ1-1, with D unclear. Sequencing used blood. CDR3 DNA sequence: TGTGCCAGCAGTCAGGTTTCTGAAGCTTTCTTT. Translating gives CASSQVSEAFF.